The next 29 T cell receptor beta chains were all read from a single sample in a study of beta chain features in type 1 diabetes. Reverse transcription of all isolated RNA meant that expressed TCRB transcripts were sequenced. Assay used: immunoSEQ multiplex PCR; TCRdb lists only in-frame clones, some missing. The sample consists of about 130,000 clones, 9.2% of them appearing once. Sequencing was carried out using central memory CD4+ T cells from blood. The receptor set was obtained from a man aged 18-30 years in good health.

This clone has more than one count but fewer than ten. The V and J genes are TRBV19 and TRBJ1-1; D uncertain. Germline lookup yields CDR1 LNHDA and CDR2 SQIVND (reference sequence). CDR3 length: 13 amino acids. Trimming left V 3 bases short and J 6 bases short, with 11 bases between. CDR3 region: CASSMQRAAEAFF. The CDR3 DNA reads TGTGCCAGTAGTATGCAGAGGGCGGCTGAAGCTTTCTTT.

The chain uses TRBV6-5 and TRBJ2-2; 7 bases fit TRBD2. With V trimmed by 5 bases and J by 0 bases, 3 bases remained unmatched. CDR3 length: 15 residues. The V gene's germline CDR1 is MNHEY and CDR2 SVGAGI. CDR3 nucleotide sequence: TGTGCCAGCAGTCGGACTAGAACGAACACCGGGGAGCTGTTTTTT. It translates to CASSRTRTNTGELFF.

The chain recombines TRBV2 with TRBJ1-2, with 10 bases identical to TRBD1. Germline CDR1 is SNHLY and CDR2 is FYNNEI. The CDR3 runs 17 residues. V lost 1 base and J lost 8; bases outside the gene matches: 13. In nucleotides, the CDR3 is TGTGCCAGCAGTGAAGAAGGGTTCGCGGGACAGGGGAGAGGCTACACCTTC. Residues: CASSEEGFAGQGRGYTF.

This chain connects TRBV7-2 to TRBJ1-2; the D gene is possibly TRBD1 (6 bases). The V and J ends lost 3 bases and 5 bases respectively, with 19 bases between them. CDR3 length: 16 amino acids. Germline V gene sequence: CDR1 SGHTA, CDR2 FQGNSA. The DNA for the CDR3 is TGTGCCAGCAGCTTTGAGGCACAGGGTAGGGTTTATGGCTACACCTTC. Translating it yields CASSFEAQGRVYGYTF.

Only a few counts were recorded for this clone. This chain uses TRBV7-2 with TRBJ2-1; D is unclear. The CDR3 is made up of 14 amino acids. Germline V gene lookup returns CDR1 SGHTA and CDR2 FQGNSA. Trimming removed 2 bases at V and 4 bases at J, with 9 bases between. CDR3 in amino acids: CASSLRQDYNEQFF. For the CDR3, the DNA is TGTGCCAGCAGCTTAAGGCAGGATTACAATGAGCAGTTCTTC. Variable domain in full (rest from reference TRBV7-2 and TRBJ2-1): GAGVSQSPSNKVTEKGKDVELRCDPISGHTALYWYRQSLGQGLEFLIYFQGNSAPDKSGLPSDRFSAERTGGSVSTLTIQRTQQEDSAVYLCASSLRQDYNEQFFGPGTRLTVL.

This clone was seen more than once but under ten times. The chain is built from TRBV6-5 and TRBJ1-2; D is possibly TRBD1 (6 bases). There are 15 residues in the CDR3. Germline-derived CDR1 and CDR2 are MNHEY and SVGAGI. Trimming stripped 0 bases from V and 2 bases from J, with 10 bases between. This chain's CDR3 is CASSYSGGLNYGYTF. CDR3 DNA: TGTGCCAGCAGTTACTCCGGGGGGCTGAACTATGGCTACACCTTC.

This clone has a handful of counts. The chain employs TRBV7-2 and TRBJ2-5; the match to TRBD2 covers 13 bases. J was trimmed by 0 bases and V by 3 bases; bases with no gene match: 1. The CDR3 has 16 residues. Per germline, CDR1 SGHTA and CDR2 FQGNSA. This CDR3 reads CASSLGLAGNQETQYF. CDR3 nucleotide sequence: TGTGCCAGCAGCTTGGGACTAGCGGGGAACCAAGAGACCCAGTACTTC.

This rearrangement joins TRBV5-1 to TRBJ2-3; maybe TRBD2 (7 bases). The CDR3 sequence is 18 residues long. CDR1 is SGHRS, CDR2 YFSETQ, per germline. V lost 2 bases and J 0 bases, leaving 19 bases between the germline ends. In nucleotides, the CDR3 is TGCGCCAGCAGCTTTGGTTACGGGGGGCCCCTCAGCACAGATACGCAGTATTTT. Amino acid sequence: CASSFGYGGPLSTDTQYF.

The chain combines TRBV4-1 with TRBJ2-7; 11 bases line up with TRBD1. Germline V lookup: CDR1 MGHRA, CDR2 YSYEKL. CDR3 size: 14 residues. V was pared by 3 bases and J by 4 bases, with 2 bases of the junction left unmatched. The CDR3 DNA reads as TGCGCCAGCAGCCAGGGACAGGGGGATTACGAGCAGTACTTC. Translation: CASSQGQGDYEQYF.

This rearrangement joins TRBV6-1 to TRBJ2-5; 11 nucleotides agree with TRBD1. J lost 4 bases, V lost 2 bases, and 6 bases had no gene match. Germline CDR1 is MNHNS and CDR2 is SASEGT. CDR3 length: 16 residues. The CDR3 DNA is TGTGCCAGCAGTGAATCGTTCGGGACAGGGGGAGAGACCCAGTACTTC. It codes for CASSESFGTGGETQYF.

This clone came up a few times. The junction shows a germline mismatch at one end, possibly a read error. The rearrangement links TRBV6-1 to TRBJ1-1; no clear D gene. The CDR3 sequence is 9 residues long. Germline V lookup: CDR1 MNHNS, CDR2 SASEGT. CDR3 nucleotides: TGTGCCAGCAGTGAAGTTTTACTTTTT. Protein sequence: CASSEVLLF.

J is TRBJ2-1 and V is TRBV15, with 9 bases matching TRBD1. Germline V lookup: CDR1 LNHNV, CDR2 YYDKDF (reference sequence). There are 15 residues in the CDR3. J lost 6 bases, V lost 1 base, and 4 bases had no gene match. As DNA, the CDR3 is TGTGCCACCAGCAGAGGGGACAGGGATCTCAATGAGCAGTTCTTC. This sequence encodes CATSRGDRDLNEQFF.

This clone has a count of ten or more. V usage is TRBV29-1 and J usage is TRBJ2-7; TRBD1 aligns across 7 bases. The CDR3 runs 14 residues. Losses at the gene ends were 2 bases for V and 6 bases for J; bases not matched to a gene: 10. CDR1 and CDR2 from the germline V gene are SQVTM and ANQGSEA. The CDR3 is CSVEHEGAYGEQYF. DNA of the CDR3: TGCAGCGTTGAACACGAGGGGGCGTATGGCGAGCAGTACTTC.

V and J are TRBV6-6 and TRBJ1-2; TRBD1 agrees at 10 bases. The junction had 8 bases not matched to a gene; V was cut back by 6 bases and J by 4 bases. This CDR3 has 15 amino acids. CDR1 and CDR2 (germline): MNHNY, SVGAGI (reference sequence). The CDR3 protein is CASSTQTGGSYGYTF. The CDR3 region has the DNA TGTGCCAGCAGCACCCAGACAGGGGGCAGCTATGGCTACACCTTC.

This clone occurred a few times. This chain links TRBV28 with TRBJ2-6; D gene ambiguous. The germline gives CDR1 MDHEN, CDR2 SYDVKM. Trimming left V 4 bases short and J 0 bases short, with 7 bases between. The CDR3 is 15 amino acids. The CDR3 loop reads CASSSTYSGANVLTF. CDR3 coding DNA: TGTGCCAGCAGTTCAACCTACTCTGGGGCCAACGTCCTGACTTTC.

The V gene is TRBV19, the J gene TRBJ2-5, with 7 nucleotides matching TRBD1. After removal of 4 bases from V and 1 base from J, the junction contained 9 bases not matched to a gene. From germline, CDR1 is LNHDA and CDR2 SQIVND (reference sequence). The CDR3 covers 16 residues. Here the CDR3 reads CASSTTLRDSQETQYF. In DNA form, the CDR3 reads TGTGCCAGTAGTACCACTCTCCGGGACAGCCAAGAGACCCAGTACTTC.

The rearrangement links TRBV7-9 to TRBJ1-2; D uncertain. V was pared by 5 bases and J by 4 bases, with 17 bases between. This CDR3 contains 15 residues. Germline CDR1 and CDR2: SEHNR and FQNEAQ (reference sequence). CDR3 residues: CASSPRYEASYGYTF. The CDR3, as DNA: TGTGCCAGCAGCCCGCGTTATGAGGCGTCCTATGGCTACACCTTC.

The gene calls are TRBV27 and TRBJ2-7, with D possibly TRBD1 on 5 matching bases. The CDR3 runs 13 residues. CDR1 is MNHEY and CDR2 is SMNVEV in the germline V gene (reference sequence). Trimming removed 3 bases at V and 2 bases at J, with 8 bases between. The CDR3 sequence is CASSFTGPYEQYF. The CDR3, as DNA: TGTGCCAGCAGTTTTACAGGACCCTACGAGCAGTACTTC.

The table lists this clone with a few counts. The chain employs TRBV5-1 and TRBJ2-2; 7 nucleotides match TRBD2. Germline assignment: CDR1 SGHRS and CDR2 YFSETQ. Germline trimming cut 1 base from V and 3 bases from J; bases unmatched to any gene: 6. The CDR3 is 16 amino acids. The CDR3 loop reads CASSLLRGSDTGELFF. The CDR3 nucleotides read TGCGCCAGCAGCTTGTTGCGGGGGTCGGACACCGGGGAGCTGTTTTTT.

This clone came up a few times. As the CDR3 is not closed by the conserved phenylalanine or tryptophan, this likely results from a read error. No DNA is shown, since the ends of the CDR3 on it are uncertain; the CDR3 is the one TCRdb lists. This chain uses TRBV6-8 with TRBJ2-7; the table's D call, TRBD1, has no DNA check behind it. Germline CDR1 reads MNHGY; CDR2 reads SAAAGT. The CDR3 is 8 amino acids long, termini counted. This CDR3 reads CASRTGII.

The gene calls are TRBV5-1 and TRBJ1-4, with 9 bases that match TRBD1. J gave up 7 bases and V 4 bases, and 11 bases lay outside the gene matches. From germline, CDR1 is SGHRS and CDR2 YFSETQ. The CDR3 is 16 amino acids. The CDR3 DNA is TGCGCCAGCAGCGGAATCGCCGGGACAGGGCTTGAAAAACTGTTTTTT. Amino acid sequence: CASSGIAGTGLEKLFF.

This clone was picked up many times. The CDR3 loop is CATSRDLGNSYEQYF. In nucleotides, the CDR3 is TGTGCCACCAGCAGAGATCTGGGCAACTCCTACGAGCAGTACTTC. The V gene is TRBV15, the J gene TRBJ2-7; D is uncertain. V shed 0 bases and J shed 0 bases, with 9 bases lying between them. The CDR3 length is 15 residues. Germline V lookup: CDR1 LNHNV, CDR2 YYDKDF (reference sequence).

This clone was counted between two and nine times. The chain carries TRBV28 and TRBJ1-6; 7 bases are a match to TRBD1. The CDR3 runs to 17 residues. The germline V gene encodes CDR1 MDHEN and CDR2 SYDVKM. J was trimmed by 5 bases and V by 6 bases; bases with no gene match: 13. CDR3 nucleotide sequence: TGTGCCAGCAGACCTTTCGGAGGGGGCCGCAATAATTCACCCCTCCACTTT. This sequence encodes CASRPFGGGRNNSPLHF. Drawing the rest from reference TRBV28 and TRBJ1-6, the complete variable domain is DVKVTQSSRYLVKRTGEKVFLECVQDMDHENMFWYRQDPGLGLRLIYFSYDVKMKEKGDIPEGYSVSREKKERFSLILESASTNQTSMYLCASRPFGGGRNNSPLHFGNGTRLTVT.

This clone showed up just a few times. Just one base apart from a much larger clone, this may be a read error. The V gene is TRBV2, the J gene TRBJ2-5, with D hard to call. The end of the DNA fits TRBJ2-7 better, so the J call may be wrong. Germline loops: CDR1 SNHLY, CDR2 FYNNEI. The length of the CDR3 is 11 residues. The CDR3 is CASTEAYEQYF. CDR3 bases: TGTGCCAGCACAGAGGCGTACGAGCAGTACTTC.

This clone was observed at least ten times. The gene calls are TRBV7-9 and TRBJ1-2; perhaps TRBD1 as D (6 bases). Trimming stripped 5 bases from V and 8 bases from J, with 15 bases between. Germline lookup yields CDR1 SEHNR and CDR2 FQNEAQ (reference sequence). The CDR3 consists of 13 residues. The DNA of the CDR3 is TGTGCCAGCAGCCGGACGACAGGTGACGGCTACACCTTC. This sequence encodes CASSRTTGDGYTF.

The genes are TRBV18 and TRBJ2-7, with 8 bases matching TRBD2. The CDR3 is 15 amino acids. Germline trimming cut 5 bases from V and 4 bases from J; bases unmatched to any gene: 10. Looked up from germline, CDR1 is KGHSH and CDR2 is LQKENI. CDR3 DNA: TGTGCCAGCTCAGGATGGAGCGGGGGCGATTACGAGCAGTACTTC. Translation gives CASSGWSGGDYEQYF.

This clone occurred a few times. The chain carries TRBV6-6 and TRBJ1-2, with D possibly TRBD1 on 5 matching bases. The CDR3 extends over 12 amino acids. The ends were cut back, 3 bases at V and 8 bases at J, with 10 bases in the middle. Looked up from germline, CDR1 is MNHNY and CDR2 is SVGAGI (reference sequence). CDR3 nucleotide sequence: TGTGCCAGCAGTTATGACGGGGGAGGCTACACCTTC. It is translated as CASSYDGGGYTF.

This chain uses TRBV7-2 with TRBJ1-1; D remains ambiguous. Germline values: CDR1 SGHTA, CDR2 FQGNSA. The CDR3 sequence is 14 residues long. The V end lost 5 bases, the J end lost 0 bases, and 10 bases lay between the germline ends. In nucleotides, the CDR3 is TGTGCCAGCAGCGGACTAGTTATGAACACTGAAGCTTTCTTT. This sequence encodes CASSGLVMNTEAFF.

DNA of the CDR3: TGTGCCAGCAGCATGACAGGTGGTGGGACCAAAAACATTCAGTACTTC. This translates into CASSMTGGGTKNIQYF. The rearrangement joins TRBV4-2 to TRBJ2-4; D is possibly TRBD1 (6 bases). This CDR3 has 16 amino acids. Germline CDR1 is LGHNA and CDR2 is YNFKEQ. V was pared by 5 bases and J by 2 bases, with 16 bases between.